These 22 T cell receptor beta chains originate from one sample sequenced in a study of vaccination and CD4 T cells after COVID-19. This sample's treatment: roughly ten-day PBMC culture with coronavirus spike peptide pools or control peptides (ViraFEST assay). With the Oncomine TCR Beta short-read assay, DNA from cultured CD4+ T cells was sequenced. TCRdb reanalysed the PCR reads using MiXCR and keeps one entry per CDR3 protein. The profile shows about 16,000 distinct CDR3 sequences, roughly 56% of them singletons. Antigens for these TCRs are unknown. The material was cultured CD4+ T cells from blood, obtained after SARS-CoV-2 vaccination. These receptors all stem from a human donor with COVID-19.

This clonotype was found a few times. The chain carries TRBV12-3 or TRBV12-4 and TRBJ1-1, with D unresolved. There are 13 residues in the CDR3. The V gene lost 6 bases and the J gene lost 0 bases, with 8 bases spanning the gap. This chain's CDR3 is CASRPTMNTEAFF. DNA of the CDR3: TGTGCCAGCAGACCAACAATGAACACTGAAGCTTTCTTT.

The chain employs TRBV20-1 and TRBJ2-1, with a weak D call TRBD1 (7 bases). The CDR3 sequence is 15 residues long. Trimming shortened V by 6 bases and J by 3 bases, and 18 bases separated the two germline ends. Germline V gene sequence: CDR1 DFQATT, CDR2 SNEGSKA (reference sequence). The CDR3 DNA reads TGCAGTGCCGAACCTCCCCAGGGGGGCTACAATGAGCAGTTCTTC. This sequence encodes CSAEPPQGGYNEQFF.

The chain couples TRBV5-3 to TRBJ1-2, with D possibly TRBD1 on 6 matching bases. TRBV5-3 is an open reading frame, and its role is uncertain. The CDR3 totals 15 residues. Between the trimmed V and J ends, which lost 0 bases and 5 bases, there was a span of 14 bases. The CDR3 nucleotides are TGTGCCAGAAGCTTGGGGCACCCGAGGGGGTATGGCTACACCTTC. It is translated as CARSLGHPRGYGYTF.

This clonotype appeared a few times. J is TRBJ2-7 and V is TRBV21-1; the D call of TRBD2 is as the table states it, not checked on the DNA. TRBV21-1 is designated a pseudogene. The CDR3 is 14 residues long. CDR3 bases: TGTGCCAGCAGCCCACTGCCCTCTTGTCCCGAGGAGTACTTC. It translates to CASSPLPSCPEEYF.

The J gene is TRBJ1-6, the V gene TRBV18, with a weak D call TRBD1 (5 bases). Germline V CDR1 and CDR2: KGHSH, LQKENI. V lost 8 bases, J lost 8 bases, and 19 bases lay in between. This CDR3 contains 15 residues. The CDR3 DNA follows: TGTGCCAGCCAGAGCTCACAGGCCCGTGATTCACCCCTCCACTTT. It translates to CASQSSQARDSPLHF.

The chain couples TRBV5-4 to TRBJ1-6; D not resolved. Trimming removed 5 bases from V and 7 bases from J, with 13 bases in between. CDR1 is SGHNT, CDR2 YYREEE, per germline (reference sequence). The CDR3 has 14 residues. The CDR3 region has the DNA TGTGCCAGCAGAAAGACCTTCGAGAATTCACCCCTCCACTTT. It encodes CASRKTFENSPLHF.

The rearrangement uses TRBV6-5 and TRBJ2-2; the match to TRBD1 covers 9 bases. Germline V gene sequence: CDR1 MNHEY, CDR2 SVGAGI. This CDR3 has 15 residues. The V and J ends lost 3 bases and 5 bases, in that order; junction bases with no gene match: 4. In nucleotides, the CDR3 is TGTGCCAGCAGTTATGGGGACAGGGTTACCGGGGAGCTGTTTTTT. Protein sequence: CASSYGDRVTGELFF.

The chain joins TRBV28 to TRBJ1-6; TRBD1 might be the D (5 bases). Trimming pared 5 bases from V and 12 bases from J, leaving 11 bases between. This CDR3 has 12 amino acids. Germline V CDR1 and CDR2: MDHEN, SYDVKM. CDR3 in amino acids: CASSTGIKPLHF. For the CDR3, the DNA is TGTGCCAGCAGTACAGGCATCAAACCCCTCCACTTT. Looking up the rest from reference TRBV28 and TRBJ1-6 gives the full variable domain: DVKVTQSSRYLVKRTGEKVFLECVQDMDHENMFWYRQDPGLGLRLIYFSYDVKMKEKGDIPEGYSVSREKKERFSLILESASTNQTSMYLCASSTGIKPLHFGNGTRLTVT.

The chain carries TRBV7-9 and TRBJ2-7; D remains unclear. This CDR3 comprises 15 residues. CDR1 is SEHNR and CDR2 is FQNEAQ in the germline V gene (reference sequence). Trimming cost V 1 base and J 5 bases, with 15 bases left between them. The DNA for the CDR3 is TGTGCCAGCAGCTTAGGGTCAGGTCGGACGGACGAGCAGTACTTC. Amino acid sequence: CASSLGSGRTDEQYF.

This clonotype came up a few times. CDR3 bases: TGTGCCAGCAGCCTCCGACAGCCCTCCTACGAGCAGTACTTC. Residues: CASSLRQPSYEQYF. The chain joins TRBV7-2 to TRBJ2-7; possibly TRBD1 for D (5 bases). Germline CDR1 is SGHTA and CDR2 is FQGNSA. Trimming cost V 5 bases and J 0 bases, with 11 bases left between them. CDR3 length: 14 residues. Complete variable domain (other parts from reference TRBV7-2 and TRBJ2-7): GAGVSQSPSNKVTEKGKDVELRCDPISGHTALYWYRQSLGQGLEFLIYFQGNSAPDKSGLPSDRFSAERTGGSVSTLTIQRTQQEDSAVYLCASSLRQPSYEQYFGPGTRLTVT.

This chain links TRBV10-3 with TRBJ1-2; TRBD1 might be the D (5 bases). The V gene's germline CDR1 is ENHRY and CDR2 SYGVKD. CDR3 length equals 18 residues. V lost 11 bases, J lost 6 bases, and 34 bases lay in between. The DNA for the CDR3 is TGTGCCGCCACCGGGACTATCGAATCACAAATGCGATCGAATGGCTACACCTTC. Its protein is CAATGTIESQMRSNGYTF.

This clonotype was observed once. The genes are TRBV5-5 and TRBJ1-2; D is undetermined. Looked up from germline, CDR1 is SGHKS and CDR2 is YYEKEE (reference sequence). This CDR3 spans 13 amino acids. The V end was cut by 0 bases, the J end by 8 bases, with 11 bases between. The CDR3 coding sequence is TGTGCCAGCAGCTTGGGGTGGCAGAAGGGCTACACCTTC. The encoded protein is CASSLGWQKGYTF.

The chain combines TRBV20-1 with TRBJ2-5; no firm D call. Trimming removed 6 bases at V and 4 bases at J, with 9 bases between. This CDR3 contains 11 residues. The germline gives CDR1 DFQATT, CDR2 SNEGSKA (reference sequence). In DNA, the CDR3 is TGCAGTGCCCGGAACTCAGAGACCCAGTACTTC. Its protein product is CSARNSETQYF.

This chain joins TRBV20-1 and TRBJ1-5, with TRBD1 matching over 7 bases. The germline V gene encodes CDR1 DFQATT and CDR2 SNEGSKA (reference sequence). Trimming cost V 6 bases and J 3 bases; bases outside gene matches: 8. The CDR3 runs 14 residues. As DNA, the CDR3 is TGCAGTGCCGCAGACAGGGCCGACAATCAGCCCCAGCATTTT. Encoded protein: CSAADRADNQPQHF.

The chain uses TRBV7-2 and TRBJ1-2, with D possibly matching TRBD1 (6 bases). Germline values: CDR1 SGHTA, CDR2 FQGNSA. The CDR3 contains 14 residues. Trimming cost V 1 base and J 8 bases, with 14 bases left between them. The CDR3 loop is CASSLDRVSDGYTF. In DNA form, the CDR3 reads TGTGCCAGCAGCTTAGACAGGGTGTCGGACGGCTACACCTTC.

The V and J genes are TRBV7-9 and TRBJ2-2, with a weak D call TRBD1 (5 bases). The V gene's germline CDR1 is SEHNR and CDR2 FQNEAQ (reference sequence). The CDR3 covers 17 residues. Trimming cost V 0 bases and J 7 bases, with 18 bases left between them. The CDR3 region is CASSLARKGAQYGELFF. In DNA, the CDR3 is TGTGCCAGCAGCTTAGCGCGGAAAGGGGCCCAATACGGGGAGCTGTTTTTT.

The V call is TRBV7-2, the J call TRBJ2-1; D remains unclear. V shed 2 bases and J shed 2 bases, with 7 bases lying between them. CDR3 length: 14 amino acids. Per germline, CDR1 SGHTA and CDR2 FQGNSA. The CDR3 here is CASSLQSPYNEQFF. CDR3 bases: TGTGCCAGCAGCTTACAGAGCCCCTACAATGAGCAGTTCTTC.

This chain connects TRBV19 to TRBJ2-3; 8 positions match TRBD2. Trimming took 9 bases from V and 7 from J; bases not matched to a gene: 3. The V gene's germline CDR1 is LNHDA and CDR2 SQIVND (reference sequence). The CDR3 loop spans 11 amino acids. For the CDR3, the DNA is TGTGCCAGCAAGCGGGGGAATACGCAGTATTTT. It encodes CASKRGNTQYF.

In its sample, this clonotype was seen once. The chain has TRBV27 and TRBJ2-4; D is possibly TRBD2 (6 bases). V was cut by 2 bases and J by 7 bases, with 12 bases left in between. Germline V gene data show CDR1 as MNHEY and CDR2 as SMNVEV (reference sequence). This CDR3 has 14 residues. The CDR3 reads CASSLIGEVNIQYF. The CDR3 bases are TGTGCCAGCAGTTTAATAGGGGAGGTGAACATTCAGTACTTC.

The chain has TRBV20-1 and TRBJ2-3; D possibly matches TRBD1 or TRBD2 (5 bases each). The CDR3 has 16 residues. The germline CDR1 and CDR2 sequences are DFQATT and SNEGSKA (reference sequence). V lost 5 bases and J lost 6, with 24 bases in between. The CDR3 sequence: CSARPPGLGATDTQYF. Here the CDR3 DNA reads TGCAGTGCTCGTCCCCCGGGGCTAGGGGCTACGGATACGCAGTATTTT.

The rearrangement joins TRBV6-5 to TRBJ2-1, with D maybe TRBD2 (6 bases). CDR1 is MNHEY, CDR2 SVGAGI, per germline. The CDR3 is 15 amino acids. V dropped 3 bases and J dropped 2 bases, with 11 bases sitting between them. Written as DNA, the CDR3 is TGTGCCAGCAGTTATCTCTGGGGGGCCTACAATGAGCAGTTCTTC. Residues: CASSYLWGAYNEQFF.

This clonotype appeared a few times. The V call is TRBV20-1, the J call TRBJ1-5; D remains ambiguous. Germline loops: CDR1 DFQATT, CDR2 SNEGSKA (reference sequence). V lost 4 bases to trimming and J lost 0 bases, with 13 bases between them. The CDR3 loop spans 15 amino acids. Here the CDR3 reads CSAIRSYDSNQPQHF. The CDR3, as DNA: TGCAGTGCTATCCGGTCATATGATAGCAATCAGCCCCAGCATTTT.